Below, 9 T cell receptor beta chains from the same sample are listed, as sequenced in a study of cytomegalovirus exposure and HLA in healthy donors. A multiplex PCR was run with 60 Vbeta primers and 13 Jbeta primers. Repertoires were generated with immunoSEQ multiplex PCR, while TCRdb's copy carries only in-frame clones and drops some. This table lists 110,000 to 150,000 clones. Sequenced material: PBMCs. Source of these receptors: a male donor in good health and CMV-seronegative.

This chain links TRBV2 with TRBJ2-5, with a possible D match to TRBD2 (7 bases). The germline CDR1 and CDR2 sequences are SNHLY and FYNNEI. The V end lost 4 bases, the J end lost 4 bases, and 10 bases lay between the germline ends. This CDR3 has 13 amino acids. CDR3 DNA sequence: TGTGCCAGCAGTGGTAGGGGGGGAGAGACCCAGTACTTC. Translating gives CASSGRGGETQYF.

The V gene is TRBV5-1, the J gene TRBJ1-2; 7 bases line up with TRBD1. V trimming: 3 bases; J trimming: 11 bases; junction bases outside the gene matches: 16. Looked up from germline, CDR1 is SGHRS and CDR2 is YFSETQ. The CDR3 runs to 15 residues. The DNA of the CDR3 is TGCGCCAGCAGCTCAGCCCCGGGACAGAGCCTCCAGTACACCTTC. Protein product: CASSSAPGQSLQYTF.

Here the CDR3 reads CASSSDRENSPLHF. CDR3 bases: TGTGCCAGCTCATCGGACAGGGAAAATTCACCCCTCCACTTT. V gene TRBV18 combines with J gene TRBJ1-6; 8 bases fit TRBD1. J gave up 7 bases and V 5 bases, and 4 bases lay outside the gene matches. The CDR3 length is 14 residues. CDR1 and CDR2 (germline): KGHSH, LQKENI.

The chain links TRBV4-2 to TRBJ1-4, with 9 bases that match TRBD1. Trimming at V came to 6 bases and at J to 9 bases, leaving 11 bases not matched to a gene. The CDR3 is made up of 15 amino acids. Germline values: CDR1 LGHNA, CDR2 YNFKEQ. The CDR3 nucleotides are TGTGCCAGCAGGCCCAGCGGGACAGGGAGTCAAAAACTGTTTTTT. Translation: CASRPSGTGSQKLFF.

The CDR3 is CASSQETGVEQYF. Written as DNA, the CDR3 is TGCGCCAGCAGCCAAGAGACGGGGGTAGAGCAGTACTTC. V is TRBV4-3 and J is TRBJ2-7; TRBD2 might be the D (6 bases). The CDR3 is 13 amino acids. The V and J ends lost 0 bases and 7 bases respectively, with 10 bases between them. Germline V gene sequence: CDR1 LGHNA, CDR2 YSLEER.

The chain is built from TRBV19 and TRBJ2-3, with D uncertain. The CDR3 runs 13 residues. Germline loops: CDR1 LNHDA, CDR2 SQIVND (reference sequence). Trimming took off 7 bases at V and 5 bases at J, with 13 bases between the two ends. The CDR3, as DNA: TGTGCCAGTACCACCGGTGATGAAGATACGCAGTATTTT. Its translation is CASTTGDEDTQYF.

The CDR3 reads CASSAGTLQETQYF. In nucleotides, the CDR3 is TGTGCCAGCAGCGCGGGGACTCTCCAAGAGACCCAGTACTTC. The rearrangement uses TRBV9 and TRBJ2-5, with D possibly matching TRBD2 (6 bases). This CDR3 has 14 residues. Germline V gene sequence: CDR1 SGDLS, CDR2 YYNGEE. With 3 bases removed from V and 1 base from J, the gap between germline ends came to 10 bases.

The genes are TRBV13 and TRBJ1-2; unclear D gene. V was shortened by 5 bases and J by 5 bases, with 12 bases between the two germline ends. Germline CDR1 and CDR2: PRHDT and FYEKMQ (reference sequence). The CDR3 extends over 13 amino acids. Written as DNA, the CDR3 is TGTGCCAGCAGCCACACCGTAATGTATGGCTACACCTTC. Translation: CASSHTVMYGYTF.

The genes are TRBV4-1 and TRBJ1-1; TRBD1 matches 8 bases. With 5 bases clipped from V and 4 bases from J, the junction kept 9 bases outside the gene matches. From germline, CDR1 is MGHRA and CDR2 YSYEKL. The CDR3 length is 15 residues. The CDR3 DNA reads TGCGCCAGCAGCTCCCAACAGGGGGAATTCACTGAAGCTTTCTTT. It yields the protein CASSSQQGEFTEAFF.